This T cell receptor beta chain was captured in a study of T-cell memory formation after mild COVID-19. Whole-study context: TCR clusters mostly belonged to single donors. Study-level findings and limits: Contracting CD4+ clones lay largely in CM and EM, with CD8+ ones residing in EMRA.

TCRdb reanalysed the 5' RACE reads using MiXCR and keeps one entry per CDR3 protein. The sample lists 400,000 to 500,000 distinct CDR3 sequences, over 15% occurring once. The sample holds a few counts of this clonotype. Its specificity is not known. The sequence derives from an adult woman who had mild COVID-19 (a few samples of this study predate the infection). Cell type and time point are not known. Specimen: PBMCs or a T cell subset sorted from them (not recorded which).

The CDR3 sequence is CASSSSTGLLETQYF. As DNA, the CDR3 is TGTGCCAGCAGCTCCTCGACAGGGCTTCTCGAGACCCAGTACTTC. This chain uses TRBV11-2 with TRBJ2-5; 7 nucleotides align to TRBD1. This CDR3 is 15 amino acids long. Per germline, CDR1 SGHAT and CDR2 FQNNGV. The J segment lost 5 bases and the V segment lost 4 bases, leaving 10 bases of the junction unmatched.